This T cell receptor (beta chain) originates from a study of breast tumors, draining lymph nodes, adjacent tissues. From the multiplex PCR reads, TCRdb called clonotypes with MiXCR, one entry per CDR3 protein. The table shows about 180,000 distinct CDR3 sequences, with 33% occurring only once. The CDR3 runs 15 residues. The germline V gene encodes CDR1 LNHDA and CDR2 SQIVND (reference sequence). The J segment lost 5 bases and the V segment lost 3 bases, leaving 6 bases of the junction unmatched. This clonotype has ten or more counts. What it recognizes is unknown. Study observations and caveats: Data fit most tumor T cells coming from lymph node, expanding in tumor. Tumors had less TCR diversity than lymph nodes, more than nontumor tissue. Tumor and nontumor repertoires were significantly more similar in luminal-like than in basal-like breast cancer.

Samples came from axillary lymph nodes draining the breast cancer. Material for sequencing was axillary lymph node tissue. The chain combines TRBV19 with TRBJ2-1; the match to TRBD2 covers 8 bases. The source of this sequence is a female donor with breast cancer. Some clones in this sample may be carry-over from other donors' samples. CDR3: CASSMRGAGNNEQFF. CDR3 DNA: TGTGCCAGTAGTATGCGGGGGGCCGGAAACAATGAGCAGTTCTTC.